Below are 28 T cell receptor beta chains sequenced from a single sample in a study of cytomegalovirus exposure and HLA in healthy donors. Primers included in the PCR were 60 Vbeta and 13 Jbeta primers. Profiled with immunoSEQ multiplex PCR; TCRdb holds only in-frame clones, not every one. The table includes about 130,000 clones, under 20% detected once. The source material was PBMCs. These receptors all stem from a female donor in good health and CMV-seropositive.

The chain couples TRBV2 to TRBJ1-4, with a weak D call TRBD1 (6 bases). This CDR3 contains 13 residues. Trimming cost V 9 bases and J 13 bases, with 21 bases left between them. Per germline, CDR1 SNHLY and CDR2 FYNNEI. In nucleotides, the CDR3 is TGTGCCAGTGCAGTGGACAGTGGGGATCGACTGTTTTTT. Protein product: CASAVDSGDRLFF.

This clone was counted between two and nine times. This chain connects TRBV28 to TRBJ1-4; D gene uncertain. The length of the CDR3 is 16 residues. Trimming left V 2 bases short and J 3 bases short, with 13 bases between. Germline V gives CDR1 MDHEN, CDR2 SYDVKM. The CDR3 DNA reads as TGTGCCAGCAGTTTAGGTGGGCCTGGTGCTAATGAAAAACTGTTTTTT. Translating gives CASSLGGPGANEKLFF.

V usage is TRBV9 and J usage is TRBJ2-1; 8 bases align to TRBD2. Germline CDR1 is SGDLS and CDR2 is YYNGEE. The V and J ends lost 2 bases and 4 bases, in that order; junction bases with no gene match: 2. The CDR3 consists of 14 residues. CDR3: CASSVSGGYNEQFF. The CDR3 DNA follows: TGTGCCAGCAGCGTGAGCGGGGGTTACAATGAGCAGTTCTTC.

The chain joins TRBV5-4 to TRBJ2-5; TRBD1 agrees at 9 bases. After removal of 2 bases from V and 11 bases from J, the junction contained 10 bases not matched to a gene. CDR3 length: 14 amino acids. Germline V CDR1 and CDR2: SGHNT, YYREEE (reference sequence). The CDR3 loop reads CASSFDGTGMEQYF. The CDR3, as DNA: TGTGCCAGCAGCTTCGACGGGACAGGGATGGAGCAGTACTTC.

This rearrangement joins TRBV13 to TRBJ2-1; tentatively, D is TRBD1 (6 bases). Germline V CDR1 and CDR2: PRHDT, FYEKMQ (reference sequence). Trimming stripped 3 bases from V and 2 bases from J, with 14 bases between. This CDR3 has 16 residues. This chain's CDR3 is CASSFRSGDAYNEQFF. The CDR3 DNA reads TGTGCCAGCAGCTTCAGGTCAGGGGATGCCTACAATGAGCAGTTCTTC.

This clone was seen a handful of times. The V and J genes are TRBV6-6 and TRBJ1-2; possible D gene TRBD1, 6 bases. The V end lost 2 bases, the J end lost 3 bases, and 7 bases lay between the germline ends. This CDR3 is built from 13 residues. Germline V gene data show CDR1 as MNHNY and CDR2 as SVGAGI (reference sequence). DNA for the CDR3: TGTGCCAGCAGTTACGCAGGGGACTATGGCTACACCTTC. Residues: CASSYAGDYGYTF.

This rearrangement joins TRBV10-3 to TRBJ2-3, with D unclear. CDR3 size: 12 residues. V lost 2 bases to trimming and J lost 3 bases, with 3 bases between them. CDR1 ENHRY and CDR2 SYGVKD come from the germline V gene. The CDR3 nucleotides are TGTGCCATCAGTGAGGTAACAGATACGCAGTATTTT. Protein sequence: CAISEVTDTQYF.

The CDR3 sequence is CASSPGQGAYEQYF. CDR3 nucleotide sequence: TGTGCCAGCTCACCAGGGCAGGGGGCCTACGAGCAGTACTTC. This chain joins TRBV18 and TRBJ2-7; TRBD1 aligns across 7 bases. J gave up 2 bases and V 2 bases, and 3 bases lay outside the gene matches. This CDR3 comprises 14 residues. Germline V lookup: CDR1 KGHSH, CDR2 LQKENI.

This clone was observed a few times. This rearrangement joins TRBV4-2 to TRBJ1-3, with a possible D match to TRBD1 (5 bases). Germline V gene data show CDR1 as LGHNA and CDR2 as YNFKEQ. The CDR3 length is 16 residues. V shed 4 bases and J shed 0 bases, with 13 bases lying between them. This CDR3 reads CASSPSSTVSGNTIYF. The CDR3 region has the DNA TGTGCCAGCAGCCCCAGCTCGACAGTCTCTGGAAACACCATATATTTT.

There are a few counts of this clone. The chain is built from TRBV5-4 and TRBJ2-5; a possible D gene is TRBD1 (7 bases). Trimming stripped 4 bases from V and 0 bases from J, with 19 bases between. The CDR3 is 17 residues long. Per germline, CDR1 SGHNT and CDR2 YYREEE (reference sequence). This CDR3 is CASSTRQGGDYQETQYF. CDR3 DNA sequence: TGTGCCAGCAGCACCCGACAGGGAGGAGATTACCAAGAGACCCAGTACTTC. The full variable domain, its missing parts supplied by reference TRBV5-4 and TRBJ2-5, is ETGVTQSPTHLIKTRGQQVTLRCSSQSGHNTVSWYQQALGQGPQFIFQYYREEENGRGNFPPRFSGLQFPNYSSELNVNALELDDSALYLCASSTRQGGDYQETQYFGPGTRLLVL.

The sample holds a few counts of this clone. The V gene is TRBV4-3, the J gene TRBJ1-2; no clear D gene. The germline gives CDR1 LGHNA, CDR2 YSLEER. This CDR3 is built from 15 residues. V lost 2 bases and J 4 bases, leaving 14 bases between the germline ends. The DNA for the CDR3 is TGCGCCAGCAGCCAATCGGAGGGCCCCAGCTATGGCTACACCTTC. Residues: CASSQSEGPSYGYTF.

This clone has more than one count but fewer than ten. The rearrangement links TRBV5-8 to TRBJ2-1, with 7 bases fitting TRBD1. Germline V gene lookup returns CDR1 SGHTS and CDR2 YDEGEE. The length of the CDR3 is 17 residues. V lost 0 bases, J lost 7 bases, and 13 bases stayed unmatched. CDR3 coding DNA: TGTGCCAGCAGCTTGGCGAGGAGAAAGGGGGCGCAAAATGAGCAGTTCTTC. Its protein product is CASSLARRKGAQNEQFF.

The chain joins TRBV9 to TRBJ1-1, with TRBD1 as a possible D gene (5 bases). CDR1 and CDR2 from the germline V gene are SGDLS and YYNGEE. Trimming pared 4 bases from V and 5 bases from J, leaving 12 bases between. The CDR3 is made up of 13 amino acids. The CDR3 nucleotides are TGTGCCAGCAGCAAAGACAGAGAGACTGAAGCTTTCTTT. Protein sequence: CASSKDRETEAFF.

This clone occurred a few times. The rearrangement joins TRBV5-4 to TRBJ2-1; perhaps TRBD2 as D (5 bases). The CDR3 covers 10 residues. Deletions cut 8 bases from V and 7 bases from J, with 7 bases between. Germline CDR1 and CDR2: SGHNT and YYREEE (reference sequence). CDR3 protein: CARPGNEQFF. The CDR3 DNA is TGTGCCAGACCGGGAAATGAGCAGTTCTTC.

This clone was observed a handful of times. The rearrangement links TRBV6-1 to TRBJ2-2; 12 bases agree with TRBD2. Germline CDR1 reads MNHNS; CDR2 reads SASEGT. The V and J ends lost 1 base and 11 bases, in that order; junction bases with no gene match: 5. The length of the CDR3 is 15 residues. The CDR3 loop reads CASSEGLAGVGELFF. CDR3 coding DNA: TGTGCCAGCAGTGAAGGACTAGCGGGGGTCGGAGAGCTGTTTTTT.

This clone was detected only a few times. V gene TRBV7-3 combines with J gene TRBJ2-1; the match to TRBD2 covers 10 bases. The V and J ends lost 3 bases and 6 bases, in that order; junction bases with no gene match: 5. The length of the CDR3 is 15 residues. CDR1 and CDR2 (germline): SGHTA, FQGTGA. In DNA form, the CDR3 reads TGTGCCAGCAGCTTCGGGACTAGCGTCTCCAATGAGCAGTTCTTC. This encodes CASSFGTSVSNEQFF.

This clone was observed a handful of times. The chain combines TRBV5-1 with TRBJ1-1, with 7 bases fitting TRBD1. Germline CDR1 SGHRS, CDR2 YFSETQ. CDR3 size: 14 residues. The V gene end was trimmed by 4 bases and the J gene end by 5 bases; junction bases not matched to a gene: 8. The CDR3 region has the DNA TGCGCCAGCAGCCGACAACAGGGGAATACTGAAGCTTTCTTT. Encoded protein: CASSRQQGNTEAFF.

A few counts support this clone. The CDR3 DNA reads as TGTGCCAGCAGCCCGGGACAAGACTACGAGCAGTACTTC. It is translated as CASSPGQDYEQYF. The chain joins TRBV2 to TRBJ2-7; a weak D match, TRBD1 (6 bases). This CDR3 is 13 amino acids long. V was shortened by 6 bases and J by 3 bases, with 12 bases between the two germline ends. Germline V gene sequence: CDR1 SNHLY, CDR2 FYNNEI.

Only a few counts were recorded for this clone. One end of the junction is discordant with germline, which a read error may explain. This rearrangement joins TRBV5-1 to TRBJ1-6; 7 bases agree with TRBD1. CDR1 is SGHRS, CDR2 YFSETQ, per germline. CDR3 length equals 15 residues. CDR3 in amino acids: CASSPRDSYNLPLHF. The CDR3 region has the DNA TGCGCCAGCAGCCCCCGGGACAGTTACAATTTACCCCTCCACTTT.

This rearrangement joins TRBV18 to TRBJ1-3; possibly TRBD1 for D (6 bases). V was trimmed by 3 bases and J by 0 bases, leaving 18 bases between them. This CDR3 spans 18 amino acids. Germline assignment: CDR1 KGHSH and CDR2 LQKENI. CDR3 in amino acids: CASSPSLPGENSGNTIYF. The CDR3 DNA sequence: TGTGCCAGCTCACCGAGCCTACCAGGGGAGAACTCTGGAAACACCATATATTTT.

The chain joins TRBV18 to TRBJ1-4; tentatively, D is TRBD1 (5 bases). V was trimmed by 6 bases and J by 4 bases, leaving 15 bases between them. This CDR3 is 15 amino acids long. Germline V CDR1 and CDR2: KGHSH, LQKENI. CDR3 coding DNA: TGTGCCAGCTCCGGTGGGCCAGGGTTTAATGAAAAACTGTTTTTT. Protein: CASSGGPGFNEKLFF.

The rearrangement links TRBV5-8 to TRBJ1-3; a weak D match, TRBD1 (5 bases). V lost 1 base and J 2 bases, leaving 10 bases between the germline ends. CDR3 length: 15 amino acids. The germline gives CDR1 SGHTS, CDR2 YDEGEE. CDR3 protein: CASSLSRGTGNTIYF. CDR3 DNA: TGTGCCAGCAGCTTGAGTAGGGGCACTGGAAACACCATATATTTT.

The table lists this clone with a few counts. J is TRBJ2-7 and V is TRBV18; 9 nucleotides agree with TRBD2. Germline CDR1 reads KGHSH; CDR2 reads LQKENI. CDR3 size: 15 residues. V gave up 2 bases and J gave up 4 bases; unmatched junction bases: 6. This CDR3 is CASSPDASGKYEQYF. DNA for the CDR3: TGTGCCAGCTCACCAGATGCTAGCGGGAAGTACGAGCAGTACTTC.

This clone showed up just a few times. V is TRBV9 and J is TRBJ1-3; 7 bases map to TRBD1. CDR3 length equals 14 residues. V gave up 3 bases and J gave up 4 bases; unmatched junction bases: 4. Germline V gene sequence: CDR1 SGDLS, CDR2 YYNGEE. The chain's CDR3 is CASSAGTAGNTIYF. The DNA for the CDR3 is TGTGCCAGCAGCGCGGGGACAGCCGGAAACACCATATATTTT. The whole variable domain, filled in from reference TRBV9 and TRBJ1-3, reads DSGVTQTPKHLITATGQRVTLRCSPRSGDLSVYWYQQSLDQGLQFLIQYYNGEERAKGNILERFSAQQFPDLHSELNLSSLELGDSALYFCASSAGTAGNTIYFGEGSWLTVV.

The CDR3 protein is CASSLVGSTEAFF. For the CDR3, the DNA is TGTGCCAGCAGCTTAGTGGGCAGCACTGAAGCTTTCTTT. V is TRBV7-9 and J is TRBJ1-1; no definite D call. V lost 1 base, J lost 4 bases, and 7 bases lay in between. Germline V gives CDR1 SEHNR, CDR2 FQNEAQ (reference sequence). CDR3 size: 13 residues.

The V call is TRBV9, the J call TRBJ2-3; 12 nucleotides align to TRBD2. Germline lookup yields CDR1 SGDLS and CDR2 YYNGEE. The ends lost 0 bases at V and 7 bases at J; junction bases unmatched: 6. The CDR3 totals 16 residues. This CDR3 is CASSVGSSGGAYTQYF. CDR3 DNA: TGTGCCAGCAGCGTAGGTTCTAGCGGGGGGGCGTATACGCAGTATTTT.

The chain links TRBV4-1 to TRBJ1-2; a possible D gene is TRBD1 (5 bases). V gave up 1 base and J gave up 2 bases, with 5 bases separating them. Germline values: CDR1 MGHRA, CDR2 YSYEKL. This CDR3 has 13 residues. In nucleotides, the CDR3 is TGCGCCAGCAGCCAAGCAGGGAACTATGGCTACACCTTC. Translation gives CASSQAGNYGYTF.

This sequence joins TRBV6-6 and TRBJ1-1; the match to TRBD1 covers 7 bases. Germline V gene data show CDR1 as MNHNY and CDR2 as SVGAGI (reference sequence). The V gene end was trimmed by 2 bases and the J gene end by 8 bases; junction bases not matched to a gene: 8. This CDR3 comprises 14 residues. The CDR3: CASSYGTARLEAFF. The CDR3 DNA is TGTGCCAGCAGTTACGGGACAGCGAGATTAGAAGCTTTCTTT.